The sequence of this TCR beta chain was determined in a study of human T cells and chemical hapten exposure. General study findings and limits: TCRs at high frequency, those above 1 in 1000, did not change with DPC sensitization.

The V end was cut by 5 bases, the J end by 1 base, with 13 bases between. CDR1 and CDR2 (germline): DFQATT, SNEGSKA (reference sequence). This CDR3 has 14 residues. The library put unique molecular identifiers onto individual cDNA molecules. TCRdb passed the RACE reads through MiXCR, listing each CDR3 protein once. The repertoire holds some 81,000 distinct CDR3 sequences, with around a tenth as singletons. Time point reported: patch test 2, 6 weeks after DPC sensitization. The treatment is: therapeutic diphenylcyclopropenone sensitization with weekly scalp DPC. Patch tests were applied only after blood draws. Points on this clonotype: Its cognate antigen is unknown.

The sample here was whole blood, taken in connection with sensitization to the hapten diphenylcyclopropenone (DPC). The TCR originated in a man younger than 35 with alopecia areata. Some clones in this sample may be carry-over from other donors' samples. This sequence joins TRBV20-1 and TRBJ2-3; the D is unclear. CDR3 DNA sequence: TGCAGTGCTCGTGACCCAGCAGGCACAGATACGCAGTATTTT. It translates to CSARDPAGTDTQYF.